The clone carrying this T cell receptor (beta chain) appeared a few times. Its antigen is as yet unknown. This record comes from a study of CD8 T cells in ankylosing spondylitis. The study, taken as a whole, reports: Blood from ankylosing spondylitis patients appeared to carry a characteristic roughly 8-variant TCR beta motif.

TCRdb redid the calling of the 5' RACE reads with MiXCR, one entry per CDR3 protein. The sample carries about 440,000 distinct CDR3 sequences, approximately 17% recorded once. Deletions cut 0 bases from V and 0 bases from J, with 10 bases between. The germline V gene has CDR1 SGHKS and CDR2 YYEKEE (reference sequence). The CDR3 length is 17 residues. This sequence originates from a male donor with ankylosing spondylitis. The sample comprised blood, either unsorted or a sorted T cell fraction (not recorded which). The rearrangement joins TRBV5-5 to TRBJ2-6; D is unresolved. CDR3 coding DNA: TGTGCCAGCAGCTTGGTTGCGCAGAGCTCTGGGGCCAACGTCCTGACTTTC. As protein: CASSLVAQSSGANVLTF.